This paragraph covers one TCR beta chain sequence. This CDR3 is also generated by other DNA sequences in the sample. This sample is drawn from a study of control samples from healthy donors and cancer patients. The CDR3 loop spans 12 amino acids. Germline V lookup: CDR1 SEHNR, CDR2 FQNEAQ (reference sequence). Trimming took off 5 bases at V and 7 bases at J, with 8 bases between the two ends. Repertoires were generated with immunoSEQ multiplex PCR, while TCRdb's copy carries only in-frame clones and drops some. The repertoire holds fewer than 500,000 clones, 75% to 95% seen once, with more than 6% in the top ten.

This TCR was sampled from a man in his forties with head and neck cancer. The sequencing input was PBMCs. This chain links TRBV7-9 with TRBJ1-4, with D uncertain. The CDR3 DNA sequence: TGTGCCAGCAGCCGCTCTGGTGAAAAACTGTTTTTT. As protein: CASSRSGEKLFF.